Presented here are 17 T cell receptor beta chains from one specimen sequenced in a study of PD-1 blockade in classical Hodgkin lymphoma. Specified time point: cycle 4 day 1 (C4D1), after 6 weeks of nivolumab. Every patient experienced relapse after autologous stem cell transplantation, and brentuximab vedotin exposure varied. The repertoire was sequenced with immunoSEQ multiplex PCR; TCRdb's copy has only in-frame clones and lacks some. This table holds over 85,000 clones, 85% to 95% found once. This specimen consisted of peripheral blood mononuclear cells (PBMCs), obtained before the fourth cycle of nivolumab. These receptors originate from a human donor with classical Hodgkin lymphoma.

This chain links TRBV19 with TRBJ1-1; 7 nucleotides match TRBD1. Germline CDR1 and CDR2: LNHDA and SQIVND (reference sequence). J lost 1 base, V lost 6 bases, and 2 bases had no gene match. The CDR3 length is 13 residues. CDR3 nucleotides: TGTGCCAGTAGCCGGGACAGGAACACTGAAGCTTTCTTT. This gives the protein CASSRDRNTEAFF. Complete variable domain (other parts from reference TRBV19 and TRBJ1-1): DGGITQSPKYLFRKEGQNVTLSCEQNLNHDAMYWYRQDPGQGLRLIYYSQIVNDFQKGDIAEGYSVSREKKESFPLTVTSAQKNPTAFYLCASSRDRNTEAFFGQGTRLTVV.

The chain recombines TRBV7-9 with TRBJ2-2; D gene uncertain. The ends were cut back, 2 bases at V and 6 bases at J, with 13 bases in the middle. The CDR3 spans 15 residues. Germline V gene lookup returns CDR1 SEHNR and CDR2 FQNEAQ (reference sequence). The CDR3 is CASSLKEGSAGELFF. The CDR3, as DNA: TGTGCCAGCAGCTTAAAAGAAGGGTCGGCCGGGGAGCTGTTTTTT.

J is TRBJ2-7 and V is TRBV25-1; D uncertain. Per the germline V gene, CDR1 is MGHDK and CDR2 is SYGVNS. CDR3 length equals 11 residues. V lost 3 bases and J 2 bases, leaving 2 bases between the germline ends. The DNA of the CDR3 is TGTGCCAGCAGTGATCCCTACGAGCAGTACTTC. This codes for CASSDPYEQYF.

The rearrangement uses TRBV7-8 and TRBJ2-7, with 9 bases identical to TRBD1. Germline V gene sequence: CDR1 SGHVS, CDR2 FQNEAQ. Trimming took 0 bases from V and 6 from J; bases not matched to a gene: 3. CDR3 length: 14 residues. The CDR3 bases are TGTGCCAGCAGCTTAGCGGGACAGGGTCGCGAGCAGTACTTC. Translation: CASSLAGQGREQYF.

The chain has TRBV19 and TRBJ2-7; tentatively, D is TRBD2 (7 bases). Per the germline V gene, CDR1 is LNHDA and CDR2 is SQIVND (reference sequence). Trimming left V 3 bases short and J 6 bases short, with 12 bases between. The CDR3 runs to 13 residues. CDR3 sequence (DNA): TGTGCCAGTAGTATTTGGGGGGGCTCCGAGCAGTACTTC. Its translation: CASSIWGGSEQYF.

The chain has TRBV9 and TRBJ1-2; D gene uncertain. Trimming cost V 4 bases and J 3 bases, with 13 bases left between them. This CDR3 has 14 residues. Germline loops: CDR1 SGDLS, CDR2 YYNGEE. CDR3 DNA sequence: TGTGCCAGCAGCCAGGTGGACGGCTACTATGGCTACACCTTC. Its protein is CASSQVDGYYGYTF.

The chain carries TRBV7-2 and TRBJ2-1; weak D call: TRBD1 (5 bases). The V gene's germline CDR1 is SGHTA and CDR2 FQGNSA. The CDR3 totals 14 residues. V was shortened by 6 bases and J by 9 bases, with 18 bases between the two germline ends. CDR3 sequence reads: CASSLAPQGSEQFF. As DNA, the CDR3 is TGTGCCAGCAGTTTGGCACCCCAGGGAAGTGAGCAGTTCTTC.

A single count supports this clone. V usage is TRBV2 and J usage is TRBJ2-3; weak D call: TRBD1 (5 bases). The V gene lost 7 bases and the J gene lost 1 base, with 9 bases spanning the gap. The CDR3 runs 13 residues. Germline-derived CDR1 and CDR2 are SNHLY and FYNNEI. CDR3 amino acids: CASKGSGTDTQYF. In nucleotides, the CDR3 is TGTGCCAGCAAGGGGTCTGGCACAGATACGCAGTATTTT.

CDR3 sequence (DNA): TGTGCCAGCAGCTCCAAGGGGCGGGAGTGGGTGGGTGAGCAGTTCTTC. Its protein product is CASSSKGREWVGEQFF. The V call is TRBV7-9, the J call TRBJ2-1, with 7 bases aligning to TRBD2. Unmatched junction bases numbered 15, after V lost 4 bases and J lost 9 bases. Germline CDR1 and CDR2: SEHNR and FQNEAQ (reference sequence). This CDR3 contains 16 residues.

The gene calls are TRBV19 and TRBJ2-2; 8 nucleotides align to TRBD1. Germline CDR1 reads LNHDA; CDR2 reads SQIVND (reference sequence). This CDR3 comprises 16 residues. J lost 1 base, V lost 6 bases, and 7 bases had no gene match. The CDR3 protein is CASSPAGTGNTGELFF. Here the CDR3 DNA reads TGTGCCAGTAGCCCGGCCGGGACAGGGAACACCGGGGAGCTGTTTTTT.

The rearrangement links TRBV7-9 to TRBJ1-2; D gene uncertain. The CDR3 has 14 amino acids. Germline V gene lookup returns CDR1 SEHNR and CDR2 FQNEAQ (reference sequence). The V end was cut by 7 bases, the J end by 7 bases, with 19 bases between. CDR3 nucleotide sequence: TGTGCCAGCACCCCGCTGAATTATCTTAGTGGCTACACCTTC. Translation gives CASTPLNYLSGYTF.

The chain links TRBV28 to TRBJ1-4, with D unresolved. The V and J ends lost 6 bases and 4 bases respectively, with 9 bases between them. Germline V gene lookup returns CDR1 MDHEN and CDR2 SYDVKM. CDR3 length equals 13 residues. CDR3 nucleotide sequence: TGTGCCAGCAGGAGAACGGGTAATGAAAAACTGTTTTTT. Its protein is CASRRTGNEKLFF. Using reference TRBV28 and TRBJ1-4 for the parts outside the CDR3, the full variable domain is DVKVTQSSRYLVKRTGEKVFLECVQDMDHENMFWYRQDPGLGLRLIYFSYDVKMKEKGDIPEGYSVSREKKERFSLILESASTNQTSMYLCASRRTGNEKLFFGSGTQLSVL.

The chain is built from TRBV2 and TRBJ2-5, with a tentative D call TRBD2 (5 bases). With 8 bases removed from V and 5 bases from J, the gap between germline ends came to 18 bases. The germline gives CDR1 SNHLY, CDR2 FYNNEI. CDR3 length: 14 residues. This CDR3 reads CASVELDFTETQYF. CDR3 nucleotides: TGTGCCAGCGTCGAACTAGATTTTACGGAGACCCAGTACTTC.

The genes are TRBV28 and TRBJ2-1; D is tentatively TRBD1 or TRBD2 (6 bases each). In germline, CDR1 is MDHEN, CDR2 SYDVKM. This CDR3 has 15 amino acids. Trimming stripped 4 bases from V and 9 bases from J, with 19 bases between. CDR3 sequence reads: CASSYREALYSEQFF. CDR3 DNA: TGTGCCAGCAGTTACAGGGAGGCCCTGTATAGTGAGCAGTTCTTC.

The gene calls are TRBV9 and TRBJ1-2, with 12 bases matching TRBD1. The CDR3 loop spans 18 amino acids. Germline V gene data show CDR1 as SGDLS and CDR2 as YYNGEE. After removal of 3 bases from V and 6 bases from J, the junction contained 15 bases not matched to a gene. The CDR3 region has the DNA TGTGCCAGCAGCGGCAACTGGGACAGGGGGCGAAGGGAGGATGGCTACACCTTC. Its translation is CASSGNWDRGRREDGYTF.

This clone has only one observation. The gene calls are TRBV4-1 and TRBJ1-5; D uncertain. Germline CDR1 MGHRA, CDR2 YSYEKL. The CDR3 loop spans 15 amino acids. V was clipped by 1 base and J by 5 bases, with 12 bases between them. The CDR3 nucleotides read TGCGCCAGCAGCCAAGCATCGACTGCCTATCAGCCCCAGCATTTT. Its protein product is CASSQASTAYQPQHF.

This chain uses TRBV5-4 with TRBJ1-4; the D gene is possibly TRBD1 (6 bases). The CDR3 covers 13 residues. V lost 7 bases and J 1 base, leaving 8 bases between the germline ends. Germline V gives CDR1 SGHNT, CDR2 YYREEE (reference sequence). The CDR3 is CASSQGTNEKLFF. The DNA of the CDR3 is TGTGCCAGCTCACAGGGAACTAATGAAAAACTGTTTTTT.